These T cell receptor beta chains were read from a single sample in a study of T-cell reconstitution after alpha-beta-depleted transplantation in children. TCRdb itself ran the PCR reads through MiXCR, one entry per CDR3 protein. The sample lists around 270,000 distinct CDR3 sequences; 6% to 10% were seen once. Here the sequenced sample was peripheral blood, taken 360 days after TCRalphabeta/CD19-depleted stem cell transplant. All receptors come from a female patient aged 2-9 years who had a stem cell transplant for Fanconi anemia, so the T cells may come from the graft donor. Each CDR3 is given with its conserved first and last residue. The D gene is left open where the match is weak. Clone size is given for some rows only: seen once, a few or many times, or a class if the clone is expanded.

>TRBD2|TRBJ2-5|TRBV20-1|many
TGCAGTTTTAGCGGGGGGGAGGGAGAGACCCAGTACTTC
CSFSGGEGETQYF
>TRBD1|TRBJ2-1|TRBV18|many
TGTGCCAGCTCGCCGGGGACAGTTGGGGATGAGCAGTTCTTC
CASSPGTVGDEQFF
>TRBD1|TRBJ1-5|TRBV27|NA
TGTGCCAGCAGTTCTCACAGGGGGCAGGGTCAGCCCCAGCATTTT
CASSSHRGQGQPQHF
>NA|TRBJ1-5|TRBV24-1|many
TGTGCCACCGGGGTCCTATTTGGAGCTGGTCAGCCCCAGCATTTT
CATGVLFGAGQPQHF
>NA|TRBJ1-2|TRBV28|NA
TGTGCCAGCACGCTCGGTGGCTGGAACTATGGCTACACCTTC
CASTLGGWNYGYTF
>NA|TRBJ2-1|TRBV5-1|many
TGCGCCAGCAGCTTGCCGTTTACAGGGAACTCCTACAATGAGCAGTTCTTC
CASSLPFTGNSYNEQFF
>TRBD1|TRBJ1-1|TRBV7-9|many
TGTGCCAGCAGCACCACAGAGGGACAGGGCACTGAAGCTTTCTTT
CASSTTEGQGTEAFF
>NA|TRBJ2-5|TRBV5-5|many
TGTGCCAGCAGCCAATCAGGGTTTTACCAAGAGACCCAGTACTTC
CASSQSGFYQETQYF
>TRBD2|TRBJ2-3|TRBV28|NA
TGTGCCAGCAGTCTCGCGGGGGTAGGCCGCCCAGATACGCAGTATTTT
CASSLAGVGRPDTQYF
>NA|TRBJ2-7|TRBV10-1|NA
TGCGCCAGCAGTGAGTCGAGGGTATACGAGCAGTACTTC
CASSESRVYEQYF
>TRBD1|TRBJ2-3|TRBV7-2|many
TGTGCCAGCAGCTTCGACAGGGGGCGGACAGATACGCAGTATTTT
CASSFDRGRTDTQYF
>NA|TRBJ2-5|TRBV20-1|many
TGCAGTGCTACAGAGGGAGAGACCCAGTACTTC
CSATEGETQYF
>NA|TRBJ2-1|TRBV9|many
TGTGCCAGCAGCTCTCACGGGACACCTTACAATGAGCAGTTCTTC
CASSSHGTPYNEQFF
>TRBD1|TRBJ1-1|TRBV29-1|few
TGCAGCGTGGAAGAGACAGGGCTGGGCACTGAAGCTTTCTTT
CSVEETGLGTEAFF
>NA|TRBJ2-3|TRBV29-1|many
TGCAGCGTTGGTTCCGGGATAGGCACAGATACGCAGTATTTT
CSVGSGIGTDTQYF
>NA|TRBJ1-4|TRBV11-2|NA
TGTGCCAGCAGCCCCGCCCAACTACCTAATGAAAAACTGTTTTTT
CASSPAQLPNEKLFF
>NA|TRBJ1-3|TRBV9|few
TGTGCCAGCAGCGTAGAGGCCGGCCTACATAACACCATATATTTT
CASSVEAGLHNTIYF
>TRBD2|TRBJ2-5|TRBV7-9|NA
TGTGCCAGCAGCTTAGGGGCTAGCGGGGGATTGGAAGAGACCCAGTACTTC
CASSLGASGGLEETQYF
>NA|TRBJ2-3|TRBV7-2|many
TGTGCCACAACGACGGGCATTCGTACGCAGTATTTT
CATTTGIRTQYF
>NA|TRBJ2-4|TRBV4-3|many
TGCGCCAGCAGCCAAGGAGGGGGAGCCTTAGCCAAAAACATTCAGTACTTC
CASSQGGGALAKNIQYF
>NA|TRBJ2-1|TRBV18|NA
TGTGCCAGCTCACCACTCACTAGCCCCTACAATGAGCAGTTCTTC
CASSPLTSPYNEQFF
>TRBD2|TRBJ2-3|TRBV5-5|many
TGTGCCAGCAGCTTGCCCCGACTAGCGGTGGGCGCAGATACGCAGTATTTT
CASSLPRLAVGADTQYF
>NA|TRBJ1-5|TRBV2|NA
TGTGCCAGCAGCGAGGGGTCCTTAATCAATCAGCCCCAGCATTTT
CASSEGSLINQPQHF
>NA|TRBJ2-7|TRBV3-1|many
TGTGCCAGCAGCCAGGCCGGAATCACCTACGAGCAGTACTTC
CASSQAGITYEQYF
>TRBD1|TRBJ1-2|TRBV12-3/TRBV12-4|many
TGTGCCAGCACCGGGACAGGTGGCTACACCTTC
CASTGTGGYTF
>NA|TRBJ2-2|TRBV5-1|many
TGCGCCAGCAGCCCCTTCGGCCTGAACACCGGGGAGCTGTTTTTT
CASSPFGLNTGELFF
>NA|TRBJ1-2|TRBV12-3/TRBV12-4|few
TGTGCCAGCAGGGGAGGGAAGGCCTATGGCTACACCTTC
CASRGGKAYGYTF
>NA|TRBJ1-2|TRBV20-1|many
TGCAGTGCTAGAGATCAGGGAGGCTACACCTTC
CSARDQGGYTF
>NA|TRBJ2-7|TRBV12-3/TRBV12-4|many
TGTGCCAGCAGTAGGACAGCCTTTAGCGGCTTCTACGAGCAGTACTTC
CASSRTAFSGFYEQYF
>NA|TRBJ2-1|TRBV5-1|many
TGCGCCAGCGCAGGGGTCCCCTACAATGAGCAGTTCTTC
CASAGVPYNEQFF
>NA|TRBJ2-7|TRBV21-1|NA
TGTGCCAGCAGCAAATCTACGGGCCCTGATTACGAGCAGTACTTC
CASSKSTGPDYEQYF
>TRBD2|TRBJ2-7|TRBV2|NA
TGTGCCACCAAGGAGTTGGCTAGCGGGGTCTACGAGCAGTACTTC
CATKELASGVYEQYF
>NA|TRBJ2-5|TRBV10-3|many
TGTGCCATCAGTGAGGGGCAGACCCAGTACTTC
CAISEGQTQYF
>NA|TRBJ1-6|TRBV27|NA
TGTGCCAGCAGTTTCCTTATAAGGGGGGGCTCAAATTCACCCCTCCACTTT
CASSFLIRGGSNSPLHF
>NA|TRBJ1-4|TRBV6-2/TRBV6-3|few
TGTGCCAGCAAGGACCCAGGGCGAGAGGAAAAACTGTTTTTT
CASKDPGREEKLFF
>TRBD2|TRBJ2-3|TRBV9|NA
TGTGCCAGCAGCGTACGGAGCGGGGGGACCACAGATACGCAGTATTTT
CASSVRSGGTTDTQYF
>NA|TRBJ1-1|TRBV10-3|many
TGTGCCATCAGTGAGGACTACAGGTTGGCTGAAGCTTTCTTT
CAISEDYRLAEAFF
>NA|TRBJ2-7|TRBV6-5|NA
TGTGCCAGCAGTTACTTGGGTCTTGCCTACGAGCAGTACTTC
CASSYLGLAYEQYF
>NA|TRBJ2-3|TRBV20-1|many
TGCAGTGCTAGAGTTCAAGATACGCAGTATTTT
CSARVQDTQYF
>TRBD2|TRBJ2-1|TRBV6-5|NA
TGTGCCAGCAGTTACGCGGGAGGATGGAACAATGAGCAGTTCTTC
CASSYAGGWNNEQFF
>NA|TRBJ2-1|TRBV20-1|many
TGCAGTGCTTTGGACTCGAGCTCCTACAATGAGCAGTTCTTC
CSALDSSSYNEQFF
>NA|TRBJ2-7|TRBV3-1|few
TGTGCCAGCAGCCATGGCAACGAGCAGTACTTC
CASSHGNEQYF
>TRBD2|TRBJ2-3|TRBV5-1|many
TGCGCCAGCAGCCCCGCTGTAGCGGGTTTCCCCACAGATACGCAGTATTTT
CASSPAVAGFPTDTQYF
>NA|TRBJ2-1|TRBV4-2|many
TGTGCCAGCAGCCCACCCAAATATGAAGATAACGAGCAGTTCTTC
CASSPPKYEDNEQFF
>NA|TRBJ2-1|TRBV12-3/TRBV12-4|many
TGTGCCAGCAGTAGGGCCCTCAATGAGCAGTTCTTC
CASSRALNEQFF
>NA|TRBJ1-4|TRBV28|NA
TGTGCCAGCAGTAGAATCACGGGGACTAATGAAAAACTGTTTTTT
CASSRITGTNEKLFF
>TRBD2|TRBJ2-7|TRBV12-3/TRBV12-4|many
TGTGCCAGCAATACGGGACTAGCGGACTCCTACGAGCAGTACTTC
CASNTGLADSYEQYF
>NA|TRBJ2-2|TRBV4-2|many
TGTGCCAGCAGCCAAGATTGGGGGGGGGAGCTGTTTTTT
CASSQDWGGELFF
>NA|TRBJ2-7|TRBV6-5|many
TGTGCCAGCAGTTCTCCCCCCTTCTCCTACGAGCAGTACTTC
CASSSPPFSYEQYF
>NA|TRBJ2-7|TRBV12-3/TRBV12-4|many
TGTGCCAGCACCTTGGGGGGGCACTTAGACGAGCAGTACTTC
CASTLGGHLDEQYF